A selection of T cell receptor beta chains follows, all from one sample in a study of shared clonotypes between healthy human individuals. Method: immunoSEQ multiplex PCR; TCRdb's copy keeps in-frame clones and lacks some. The table includes roughly 2.1 million clones, 90% to 95% detected once. Sample: naive CD8+ T cells from PBMCs. The receptors here all came from a man aged 18 to 30 in good health. Some clones in this sample may be carry-over from other donors' samples. The CDR3 runs from the conserved cysteine through the conserved F or W. A D gene is named only where the DNA matches it firmly. The size field is filled for only some rows; it gives once, few, many or a size class.

size: -
J: TRBJ1-5
V: TRBV19
D: -
DNA: TGTGCCAGTAGTATTAGGGGTGGGGGCAATCAGCCCCAGCATTTT
CDR3: CASSIRGGGNQPQHF

size: -
J: TRBJ1-1
V: TRBV7-9
D: -
DNA: TGTGCCAGCAGCCCCCCGGGGAGCAGATCCACTGAAGCTTTCTTT
CDR3: CASSPPGSRSTEAFF

size: -
J: TRBJ2-7
V: TRBV28
D: -
DNA: TGTGCCAGCACCCCGGGGCAGATAAGCTCCTACGAGCAGTACTTC
CDR3: CASTPGQISSYEQYF

size: -
J: TRBJ2-5
V: TRBV14
D: -
DNA: TGTGCCAGCAGCCAATTCGGGCCCCAAGAGACCCAGTACTTC
CDR3: CASSQFGPQETQYF

size: -
J: TRBJ2-2
V: TRBV6-5
D: TRBD1
DNA: TGTGCCAGCAGTTCCGCCGGGACAGGGGTTTCCGGGGAGCTGTTTTTT
CDR3: CASSSAGTGVSGELFF

size: -
J: TRBJ2-5
V: TRBV7-9
D: TRBD2
DNA: TGTGCCAGCAGCACAGGATGGATAGCGGGAGCAGAGACCCAGTACTTC
CDR3: CASSTGWIAGAETQYF

size: once
J: TRBJ1-4
V: TRBV6-5
D: TRBD1
DNA: TGTGCCAGCAGACCGGACAGGGGTTACGAAAAACTGTTTTTT
CDR3: CASRPDRGYEKLFF

size: -
J: TRBJ2-7
V: TRBV5-1
D: -
DNA: TGCGCCAGCAGCTTGGAGTGGCGGGCCTACGAGCAGTACTTC
CDR3: CASSLEWRAYEQYF

size: -
J: TRBJ2-7
V: TRBV28
D: -
DNA: TGTGCCAGCAACCGACAGGATAGCTACGAGCAGTACTTC
CDR3: CASNRQDSYEQYF

size: once
J: TRBJ2-1
V: TRBV10-3
D: -
DNA: TGTGCCATCAGTGAGGGGCTAGCGCTTAACAATGAGCAGTTCTTC
CDR3: CAISEGLALNNEQFF

size: -
J: TRBJ1-1
V: TRBV4-1
D: -
DNA: TGCGCCAGCAGCGAGACCGACAGAATTGAAGCTTTCTTT
CDR3: CASSETDRIEAFF

size: -
J: TRBJ2-1
V: TRBV9
D: -
DNA: TGTGCCAGCAGCTCCAGCCCCATTGGCCCCTACAATGAGCAGTTCTTC
CDR3: CASSSSPIGPYNEQFF

size: -
J: TRBJ1-2
V: TRBV27
D: -
DNA: TGTGCCAGCAGTTTATCCCCAGGGCCCTATGGCTACACCTTC
CDR3: CASSLSPGPYGYTF

size: -
J: TRBJ1-1
V: TRBV27
D: -
DNA: TGTGCCAGCAGCCCCCACGGGGGGGACACTGAAGCTTTCTTT
CDR3: CASSPHGGDTEAFF

size: few
J: TRBJ1-1
V: TRBV29-1
D: -
DNA: TGCAGCAATTCGAAGAACACTGAAGCTTTCTTT
CDR3: CSNSKNTEAFF

size: -
J: TRBJ2-7
V: TRBV6-1
D: -
DNA: TGTGCCAGCAGTGTAGAAACAGGGTCCTACGAGCAGTACTTC
CDR3: CASSVETGSYEQYF

size: -
J: TRBJ1-2
V: TRBV7-9
D: -
DNA: TGTGCCAGCAGCTTAGATACAGGGTTTCGCGGCTACACCTTC
CDR3: CASSLDTGFRGYTF

size: -
J: TRBJ2-1
V: TRBV4-2
D: -
DNA: TGTGCCAGCAGCCTATGGGAGAGGACTTTAAGTGGGAATGAGCAGTTCTTC
CDR3: CASSLWERTLSGNEQFF

size: -
J: TRBJ2-1
V: TRBV27
D: TRBD2
DNA: TGTGCCAGCAGTGAGCTACTAGCGGAGGAGCAGTTCTTC
CDR3: CASSELLAEEQFF

size: -
J: TRBJ2-5
V: TRBV27
D: -
DNA: TGTGCCAGCAGTCACTTTGGGACCGTCAATGGGGTGGAGACCCAGTACTTC
CDR3: CASSHFGTVNGVETQYF